Listed below are T cell receptor beta chains from one sample, sequenced in a study of vaccination effects on CD4 cells after COVID-19. These receptors are not linked to any known antigen. Profiling relied on immunoSEQ multiplex PCR, and the TCRdb table lists in-frame clones only, not all of them. The sample records 26,000 or so clones, approximately 70% being singletons. Sequencing was performed on CD4+ T cells from PBMCs cultured with HCoV-NL63 spike peptides, taken before COVID-19 vaccination. Every receptor here comes from a human donor who received a COVID-19 vaccine. CDR3s include the opening cysteine and the closing phenylalanine or tryptophan. The D gene is left open where the match is weak. The size of a clone is reported for some rows only, either as once, few or many, or as a class for expanded clones.

d_call: TRBD1
j_call: TRBJ1-2
v_call: TRBV6-2/TRBV6-3
clone_size: -
cdr3_nt: TGTGCCAGCAGCCCCCCGGGACAGGGGAAGTATGGCTACACCTTC
cdr3_aa: CASSPPGQGKYGYTF

d_call: -
j_call: TRBJ2-3
v_call: TRBV3-1/TRBV3-2
clone_size: -
cdr3_nt: TGTGCCAGCACGGCCAGCCGCACAGATACGCAGTATTTT
cdr3_aa: CASTASRTDTQYF

d_call: -
j_call: TRBJ2-7
v_call: TRBV18
clone_size: -
cdr3_nt: TGTGCCAGCTCCGCCACAGGGAGTGAGCAGTACTTC
cdr3_aa: CASSATGSEQYF

d_call: -
j_call: TRBJ2-1
v_call: TRBV9
clone_size: -
cdr3_nt: TGTGCCAGCCGACGAGGGGATTACAATGAGCAGTTCTTC
cdr3_aa: CASRRGDYNEQFF

d_call: -
j_call: TRBJ2-7
v_call: TRBV6-2/TRBV6-3
clone_size: once
cdr3_nt: TGTGCCAGCAGCCAAGCGAACGAGCAGTACTTC
cdr3_aa: CASSQANEQYF

d_call: TRBD1
j_call: TRBJ2-1
v_call: TRBV7-2
clone_size: once
cdr3_nt: TGTGCCAGCAGCTTGTGGACAGGTGACAATGAGCAGTTCTTC
cdr3_aa: CASSLWTGDNEQFF

d_call: -
j_call: TRBJ1-2
v_call: TRBV6-5
clone_size: -
cdr3_nt: TGTGCCGCGAGTGGGAGGGGCTGGGGATATGGCTACACCTTC
cdr3_aa: CAASGRGWGYGYTF

d_call: TRBD1
j_call: TRBJ2-5
v_call: TRBV7-2
clone_size: -
cdr3_nt: TGTGCCAGCAGCACCTGGGACAGAGAGTTGGTTAGAGAGACCCAGTACTTC
cdr3_aa: CASSTWDRELVRETQYF

d_call: -
j_call: TRBJ2-7
v_call: TRBV28
clone_size: -
cdr3_nt: TGTGCCAGTGGGACCCCTTCCTACGAGCAGTACTTC
cdr3_aa: CASGTPSYEQYF

d_call: -
j_call: TRBJ2-2
v_call: TRBV19
clone_size: -
cdr3_nt: TGTGCCAGTAGTATAAGGTCAGGGGTATCGGCCGGGGAGCTGTTTTTT
cdr3_aa: CASSIRSGVSAGELFF

d_call: -
j_call: TRBJ1-1
v_call: TRBV6-1
clone_size: few
cdr3_nt: TGTGCCAGCAGTGAGGGCACGCTGAACACTGAAGCTTTCTTT
cdr3_aa: CASSEGTLNTEAFF

d_call: -
j_call: TRBJ2-7
v_call: TRBV6-5
clone_size: -
cdr3_nt: TGTGCCAGCACCAAAGGCTACGAGCAGTACTTC
cdr3_aa: CASTKGYEQYF

d_call: TRBD2
j_call: TRBJ2-1
v_call: TRBV5-1
clone_size: -
cdr3_nt: TGCGCCAGCAGCCTCATAGCGGGGACCTACAATGAGCAGTTCTTC
cdr3_aa: CASSLIAGTYNEQFF

d_call: -
j_call: TRBJ2-1
v_call: TRBV11-2
clone_size: once
cdr3_nt: TGTGCCAGCAGCTTACCAGCGGGCAATTACAATGAGCAGTTCTTC
cdr3_aa: CASSLPAGNYNEQFF

d_call: -
j_call: TRBJ2-2
v_call: TRBV7-3
clone_size: -
cdr3_nt: TGTGCCAGCAGCCCGGCTTGGGGTAGTCAGGACGGGGAGCTGTTTTTT
cdr3_aa: CASSPAWGSQDGELFF

d_call: -
j_call: TRBJ2-7
v_call: TRBV3-1/TRBV3-2
clone_size: -
cdr3_nt: TGTGCCAGCAGCCAAGGCGTCCCCGAAATACCTTCTTTACGAGGGCAGTACTTC
cdr3_aa: CASSQGVPEIPSLRGQYF

d_call: -
j_call: TRBJ2-7
v_call: TRBV12-3/TRBV12-4
clone_size: few
cdr3_nt: TGTGCCAGCAGTTTATCTTTATCCTACGAGCAGTACTTC
cdr3_aa: CASSLSLSYEQYF

d_call: -
j_call: TRBJ2-3
v_call: TRBV6-5
clone_size: once
cdr3_nt: TGTGCCAGCAGTTACTCGTTTAGGGATACGCAGTATTTT
cdr3_aa: CASSYSFRDTQYF

d_call: TRBD2
j_call: TRBJ2-1
v_call: TRBV4-1
clone_size: -
cdr3_nt: TGCGCCAGCAGCCAAATTGATATGGGACTACCTACCAATGAGCAGTTCTTC
cdr3_aa: CASSQIDMGLPTNEQFF

d_call: -
j_call: TRBJ1-1
v_call: TRBV7-9
clone_size: -
cdr3_nt: TGTGCCAGCAGCTTAGTGGGGAGCAACACTGAAGCTTTCTTT
cdr3_aa: CASSLVGSNTEAFF

d_call: TRBD2
j_call: TRBJ2-1
v_call: TRBV2
clone_size: -
cdr3_nt: TGTGCCAGCAGGGGACTAGCAATCAATGAGCAGTTCTTC
cdr3_aa: CASRGLAINEQFF

d_call: TRBD1
j_call: TRBJ2-3
v_call: TRBV19
clone_size: -
cdr3_nt: TGTGCCAGTAGTGACGTAGGGGGCTTTGGAGATACGCAGTATTTT
cdr3_aa: CASSDVGGFGDTQYF

d_call: -
j_call: TRBJ2-7
v_call: TRBV14
clone_size: -
cdr3_nt: TGTGCCAGCAGCCAAGATAGGGCGCTAGCTGAAGAGCAGTACTTC
cdr3_aa: CASSQDRALAEEQYF

d_call: TRBD1
j_call: TRBJ1-2
v_call: TRBV18
clone_size: once
cdr3_nt: TGTGCCAGCTCACCTGAAGACAGGGGGCTTTATGGCTACACCTTC
cdr3_aa: CASSPEDRGLYGYTF

d_call: -
j_call: TRBJ1-5
v_call: TRBV7-2
clone_size: few
cdr3_nt: TGTGCCAGCAGCTTAAATAGCAATCAGCCCCAGCATTTT
cdr3_aa: CASSLNSNQPQHF

d_call: TRBD2
j_call: TRBJ2-7
v_call: TRBV7-3
clone_size: -
cdr3_nt: TGTGCCAGCAGCCGGGGGGGGGACGGCTCCTACGAGCAGTACTTC
cdr3_aa: CASSRGGDGSYEQYF

d_call: TRBD1
j_call: TRBJ1-1
v_call: TRBV4-1
clone_size: few
cdr3_nt: TGCGCCAGCAGCCAGCATCCCGCGGGACAGGCAACTGAAGCTTTCTTT
cdr3_aa: CASSQHPAGQATEAFF

d_call: -
j_call: TRBJ1-2
v_call: TRBV10-3
clone_size: -
cdr3_nt: TGTGCCATCAGTGAAAGGGAGGGGGCTAACTATGGCTACACCTTC
cdr3_aa: CAISEREGANYGYTF

d_call: TRBD1
j_call: TRBJ1-4
v_call: TRBV28
clone_size: once
cdr3_nt: TGTGCCAGCAGTTGGACAGGGGCGACTAATGAAAAACTGTTTTTT
cdr3_aa: CASSWTGATNEKLFF

d_call: -
j_call: TRBJ2-3
v_call: TRBV15
clone_size: few
cdr3_nt: TGTGCCACCAGCAGAGATACGGGGGCGCGGACAGATACGCAGTATTTT
cdr3_aa: CATSRDTGARTDTQYF

d_call: -
j_call: TRBJ1-1
v_call: TRBV10-3
clone_size: -
cdr3_nt: TGTGCCATCAGTGGTGACATGAACACTGAAGCTTTCTTT
cdr3_aa: CAISGDMNTEAFF

d_call: -
j_call: TRBJ1-4
v_call: TRBV18
clone_size: -
cdr3_nt: TGTGCCAGCTCACCAAGGGGTGTGCAATCTAATGAAAAACTGTTTTTT
cdr3_aa: CASSPRGVQSNEKLFF

d_call: TRBD1
j_call: TRBJ2-7
v_call: TRBV5-4
clone_size: -
cdr3_nt: TGTGCCAGCAGCTTGGCCTGGACAGGGGGTTCCTACGAGCAGTACTTC
cdr3_aa: CASSLAWTGGSYEQYF

d_call: -
j_call: TRBJ2-3
v_call: TRBV6-2/TRBV6-3
clone_size: -
cdr3_nt: TGTGCCAGCAGTCCCATCGGGGGCCCTACAGATACGCAGTATTTT
cdr3_aa: CASSPIGGPTDTQYF

d_call: -
j_call: TRBJ1-2
v_call: TRBV11-2
clone_size: few
cdr3_nt: TGTGCCAGCAGCTCCCCCCGGGACGCAAATGGCTACACCTTC
cdr3_aa: CASSSPRDANGYTF

d_call: -
j_call: TRBJ2-3
v_call: TRBV5-4
clone_size: -
cdr3_nt: TGTGCCAGCAGCTTGAAGTACACAGATACGCAGTATTTT
cdr3_aa: CASSLKYTDTQYF

d_call: TRBD1
j_call: TRBJ1-1
v_call: TRBV16
clone_size: -
cdr3_nt: TGTGCCAGCAGCCGCCTCCAGGGGGTGAACACTGAAGCTTTCTTT
cdr3_aa: CASSRLQGVNTEAFF

d_call: -
j_call: TRBJ1-5
v_call: TRBV6-1
clone_size: -
cdr3_nt: TGTGCCAGCAGTGAAGCAAAGAACAGGGTTGGTCAGCCCCAGCATTTT
cdr3_aa: CASSEAKNRVGQPQHF

d_call: -
j_call: TRBJ1-2
v_call: TRBV3-1/TRBV3-2
clone_size: -
cdr3_nt: TGTGCCAGCAGCCCCGATGGGGCCTATGGCTACACCTTC
cdr3_aa: CASSPDGAYGYTF

d_call: -
j_call: TRBJ1-2
v_call: TRBV6-5
clone_size: few
cdr3_nt: TGTGCCAGCACTCACGTGGGGGGGGACTATGGCTACACCTTC
cdr3_aa: CASTHVGGDYGYTF

d_call: -
j_call: TRBJ1-1
v_call: TRBV7-9
clone_size: -
cdr3_nt: TGTGCCAGCAGCGCCCCCGGGGCCCGGAACACTGAAGCTTTCTTT
cdr3_aa: CASSAPGARNTEAFF

d_call: -
j_call: TRBJ1-6
v_call: TRBV27
clone_size: few
cdr3_nt: TGTGCCAGCAGATGGGGGGCCAATTCACCCCTCCACTTT
cdr3_aa: CASRWGANSPLHF

d_call: TRBD1
j_call: TRBJ1-5
v_call: TRBV5-7
clone_size: -
cdr3_nt: TGTGCCAGCAGCCTCTCAGACAGGGTTGGTCAGCCCCAGCATTTT
cdr3_aa: CASSLSDRVGQPQHF

d_call: -
j_call: TRBJ1-3
v_call: TRBV12-2
clone_size: -
cdr3_nt: TGTGCAAGTCGGGGGACAGGGTCCGGAAACACCATATATTTT
cdr3_aa: CASRGTGSGNTIYF

d_call: -
j_call: TRBJ1-2
v_call: TRBV28
clone_size: -
cdr3_nt: TGTGCCAGCAGCCCCCGAGGCGAGGGGAGCTATGGCTACACCTTC
cdr3_aa: CASSPRGEGSYGYTF

d_call: TRBD1
j_call: TRBJ1-2
v_call: TRBV19
clone_size: few
cdr3_nt: TGTGCCAGTAGTGCCAGGACAGGGTTGAGTGGCTACACCTTC
cdr3_aa: CASSARTGLSGYTF

d_call: -
j_call: TRBJ2-7
v_call: TRBV3-1/TRBV3-2
clone_size: once
cdr3_nt: TGTGCCAGCAGCCAAGGGGGCAGGGAGCAGTACTTC
cdr3_aa: CASSQGGREQYF

d_call: -
j_call: TRBJ1-4
v_call: TRBV30
clone_size: -
cdr3_nt: TGTGCCTGGAGTCCTGAAGAGGAAGTAGGTGAAAAACTGTTTTTT
cdr3_aa: CAWSPEEEVGEKLFF

d_call: -
j_call: TRBJ1-6
v_call: TRBV11-2
clone_size: few
cdr3_nt: TGTGCCAGCAGCTTTGACCCATCCCCTAATTCACCCCTCCACTTT
cdr3_aa: CASSFDPSPNSPLHF

d_call: TRBD1
j_call: TRBJ2-5
v_call: TRBV7-2
clone_size: -
cdr3_nt: TGTGCCAGCAGCTTTAGGTTTTCAGGACAGGCAACTCAAGAGACCCAGTACTTC
cdr3_aa: CASSFRFSGQATQETQYF

d_call: -
j_call: TRBJ2-7
v_call: TRBV3-1/TRBV3-2
clone_size: -
cdr3_nt: TGTGCCAGCAGCCAAGTGGACCGGGGTTACGAGCAGTACTTC
cdr3_aa: CASSQVDRGYEQYF

d_call: TRBD1
j_call: TRBJ1-2
v_call: TRBV6-1
clone_size: few
cdr3_nt: TGTGCCAGCAGTGATACAGGGGGCAGCTATGGCTACACCTTC
cdr3_aa: CASSDTGGSYGYTF

d_call: -
j_call: TRBJ1-6
v_call: TRBV6-2/TRBV6-3
clone_size: -
cdr3_nt: TGTGCCAGCAGTTCGGACAGAAATAATTCACCCCTCCACTTT
cdr3_aa: CASSSDRNNSPLHF

d_call: -
j_call: TRBJ1-2
v_call: TRBV28
clone_size: -
cdr3_nt: TGTGCCAGCAGTTTGTCGGGAAACTATGGCTACACCTTC
cdr3_aa: CASSLSGNYGYTF

d_call: -
j_call: TRBJ2-1
v_call: TRBV13
clone_size: few
cdr3_nt: TGTGCCAGCAGCTTAGAGGGGCTTGCTAATGCGCAGTTCTTC
cdr3_aa: CASSLEGLANAQFF

d_call: -
j_call: TRBJ2-7
v_call: TRBV6-5
clone_size: -
cdr3_nt: TGTGCCAGCATGCGGGACGGATCCTACGAGCAGTACTTC
cdr3_aa: CASMRDGSYEQYF

d_call: -
j_call: TRBJ2-7
v_call: TRBV6-5
clone_size: -
cdr3_nt: TGTGCCAGCACCCTGGACAGCGTCTCCTACGAGCAGTACTTC
cdr3_aa: CASTLDSVSYEQYF

d_call: TRBD2
j_call: TRBJ2-5
v_call: TRBV6-5
clone_size: -
cdr3_nt: TGTGCCAGCAGAATTAGCGGGGGGGCCGGAGAGACCCAGTACTTC
cdr3_aa: CASRISGGAGETQYF

d_call: -
j_call: TRBJ1-2
v_call: TRBV6-5
clone_size: medium-sized
cdr3_nt: TGTGCCAGCAGAATAAGCGCCTCTAACTATGGCTACACCTTC
cdr3_aa: CASRISASNYGYTF

d_call: TRBD1
j_call: TRBJ2-3
v_call: TRBV5-1
clone_size: -
cdr3_nt: TGCGCCAGCAGCCCGGACGACAGGGGGACAGATACGCAGTATTTT
cdr3_aa: CASSPDDRGTDTQYF